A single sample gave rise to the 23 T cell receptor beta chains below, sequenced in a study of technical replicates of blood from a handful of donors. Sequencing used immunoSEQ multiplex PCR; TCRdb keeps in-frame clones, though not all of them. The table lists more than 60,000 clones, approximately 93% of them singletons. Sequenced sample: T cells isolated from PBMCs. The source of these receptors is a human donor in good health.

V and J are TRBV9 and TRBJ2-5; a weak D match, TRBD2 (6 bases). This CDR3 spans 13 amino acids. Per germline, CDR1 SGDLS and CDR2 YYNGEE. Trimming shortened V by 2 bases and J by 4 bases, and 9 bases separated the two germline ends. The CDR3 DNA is TGTGCCAGCAGCGTCGGGGGAGTAGAGACCCAGTACTTC. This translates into CASSVGGVETQYF. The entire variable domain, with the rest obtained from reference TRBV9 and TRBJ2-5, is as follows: DSGVTQTPKHLITATGQRVTLRCSPRSGDLSVYWYQQSLDQGLQFLIQYYNGEERAKGNILERFSAQQFPDLHSELNLSSLELGDSALYFCASSVGGVETQYFGPGTRLLVL.

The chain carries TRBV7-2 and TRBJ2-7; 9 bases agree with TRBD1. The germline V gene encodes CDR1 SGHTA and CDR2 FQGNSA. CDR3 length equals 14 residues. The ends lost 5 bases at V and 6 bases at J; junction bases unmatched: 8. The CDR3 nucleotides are TGTGCCAGCAGCGCCCAAGGGACAGGGTCCGAGCAGTACTTC. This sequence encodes CASSAQGTGSEQYF. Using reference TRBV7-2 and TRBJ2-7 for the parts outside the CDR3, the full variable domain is GAGVSQSPSNKVTEKGKDVELRCDPISGHTALYWYRQSLGQGLEFLIYFQGNSAPDKSGLPSDRFSAERTGGSVSTLTIQRTQQEDSAVYLCASSAQGTGSEQYFGPGTRLTVT.

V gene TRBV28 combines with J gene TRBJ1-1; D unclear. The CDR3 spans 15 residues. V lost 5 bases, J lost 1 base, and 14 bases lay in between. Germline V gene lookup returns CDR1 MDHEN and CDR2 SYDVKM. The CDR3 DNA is TGTGCCAGCAGTCCCTGGGGAGTCGAGAACACTGAAGCTTTCTTT. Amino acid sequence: CASSPWGVENTEAFF.

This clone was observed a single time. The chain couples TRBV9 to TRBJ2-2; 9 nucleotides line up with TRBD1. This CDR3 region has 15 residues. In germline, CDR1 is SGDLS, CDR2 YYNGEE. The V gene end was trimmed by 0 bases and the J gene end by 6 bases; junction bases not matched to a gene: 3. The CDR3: CASSVAGTGSGELFF. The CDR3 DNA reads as TGTGCCAGCAGCGTAGCGGGGACAGGGTCCGGGGAGCTGTTTTTT.

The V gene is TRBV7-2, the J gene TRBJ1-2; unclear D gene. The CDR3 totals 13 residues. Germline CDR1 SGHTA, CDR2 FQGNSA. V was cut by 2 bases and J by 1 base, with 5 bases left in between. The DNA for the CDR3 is TGTGCCAGCAGCTTATCCGTTAACTATGGCTACACCTTC. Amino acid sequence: CASSLSVNYGYTF.

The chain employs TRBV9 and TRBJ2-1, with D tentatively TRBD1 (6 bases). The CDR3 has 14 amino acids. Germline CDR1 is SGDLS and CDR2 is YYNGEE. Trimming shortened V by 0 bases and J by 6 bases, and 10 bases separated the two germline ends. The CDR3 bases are TGTGCCAGCAGCGTAGCTGCAGGGGTCAATGAGCAGTTCTTC. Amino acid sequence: CASSVAAGVNEQFF.

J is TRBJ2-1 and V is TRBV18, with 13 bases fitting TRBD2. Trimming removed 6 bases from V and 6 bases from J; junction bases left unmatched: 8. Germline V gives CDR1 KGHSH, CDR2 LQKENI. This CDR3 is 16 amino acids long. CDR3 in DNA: TGTGCCAGCTCGACATCACTAGCGGGAGGGACCAATGAGCAGTTCTTC. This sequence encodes CASSTSLAGGTNEQFF. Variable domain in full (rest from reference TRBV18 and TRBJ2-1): NAGVMQNPRHLVRRRGQEARLRCSPMKGHSHVYWYRQLPEEGLKFMVYLQKENIIDESGMPKERFSAEFPKEGPSILRIQQVVRGDSAAYFCASSTSLAGGTNEQFFGPGTRLTVL.

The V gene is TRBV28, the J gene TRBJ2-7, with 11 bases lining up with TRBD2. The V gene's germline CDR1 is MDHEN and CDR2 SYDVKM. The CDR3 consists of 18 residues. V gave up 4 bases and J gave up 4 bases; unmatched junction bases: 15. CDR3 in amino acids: CASSSRRGLAATLYEQYF. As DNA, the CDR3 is TGTGCCAGCAGTTCCCGGAGGGGACTAGCGGCTACTCTTTACGAGCAGTACTTC.

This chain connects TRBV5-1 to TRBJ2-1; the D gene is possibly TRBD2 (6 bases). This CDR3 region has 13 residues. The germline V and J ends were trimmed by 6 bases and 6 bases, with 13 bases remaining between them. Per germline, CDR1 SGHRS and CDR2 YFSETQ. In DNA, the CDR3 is TGCGCCAGCAACCGGGAGTTCATCAATGAGCAGTTCTTC. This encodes CASNREFINEQFF. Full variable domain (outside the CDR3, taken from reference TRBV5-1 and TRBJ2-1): KAGVTQTPRYLIKTRGQQVTLSCSPISGHRSVSWYQQTPGQGLQFLFEYFSETQRNKGNFPGRFSGRQFSNSRSEMNVSTLELGDSALYLCASNREFINEQFFGPGTRLTVL.

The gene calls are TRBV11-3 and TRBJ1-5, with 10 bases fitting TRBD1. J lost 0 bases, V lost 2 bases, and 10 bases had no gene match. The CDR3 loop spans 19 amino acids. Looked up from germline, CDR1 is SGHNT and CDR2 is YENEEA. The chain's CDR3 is CASSLPPGQGKNSNQPQHF. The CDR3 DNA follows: TGTGCCAGCAGCTTACCCCCGGGACAGGGGAAAAATAGCAATCAGCCCCAGCATTTT.

CDR3 in amino acids: CAWSADRVYEQYF. The DNA for the CDR3 is TGTGCCTGGAGTGCAGACAGGGTATACGAGCAGTACTTC. This chain uses TRBV30 with TRBJ2-7; TRBD1 matches at 7 bases. The germline V gene encodes CDR1 GTSNPN and CDR2 SVGIG (reference sequence). CDR3 length: 13 residues. The junction had 4 bases not matched to a gene; V was cut back by 1 base and J by 4 bases.

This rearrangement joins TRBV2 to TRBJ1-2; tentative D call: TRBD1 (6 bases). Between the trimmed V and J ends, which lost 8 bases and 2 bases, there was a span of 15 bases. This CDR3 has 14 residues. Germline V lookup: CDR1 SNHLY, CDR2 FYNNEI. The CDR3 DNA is TGTGCCAGCGATACGACAGGTACAAACTATGGCTACACCTTC. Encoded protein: CASDTTGTNYGYTF.

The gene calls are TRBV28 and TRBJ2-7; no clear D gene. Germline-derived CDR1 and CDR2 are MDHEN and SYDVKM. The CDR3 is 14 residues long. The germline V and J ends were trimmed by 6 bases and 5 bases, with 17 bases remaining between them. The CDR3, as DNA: TGTGCCAGCAGCCTCATCGCACAGAAAAACGAGCAGTACTTC. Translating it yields CASSLIAQKNEQYF.

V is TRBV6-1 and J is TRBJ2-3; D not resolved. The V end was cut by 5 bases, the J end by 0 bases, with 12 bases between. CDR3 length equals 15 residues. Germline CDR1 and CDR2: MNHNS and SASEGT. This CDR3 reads CASSNSFSSTDTQYF. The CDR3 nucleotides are TGTGCCAGCAGTAACAGTTTTTCTAGCACAGATACGCAGTATTTT.

CDR3 amino acids: CASSSSGRVLYNEQFF. The CDR3 DNA is TGTGCCAGCAGCAGTAGCGGGAGGGTGTTGTACAATGAGCAGTTCTTC. The chain employs TRBV7-3 and TRBJ2-1; 11 bases are a match to TRBD2. From germline, CDR1 is SGHTA and CDR2 FQGTGA. This CDR3 region has 16 residues. Losses at the gene ends were 5 bases for V and 4 bases for J; bases not matched to a gene: 7.

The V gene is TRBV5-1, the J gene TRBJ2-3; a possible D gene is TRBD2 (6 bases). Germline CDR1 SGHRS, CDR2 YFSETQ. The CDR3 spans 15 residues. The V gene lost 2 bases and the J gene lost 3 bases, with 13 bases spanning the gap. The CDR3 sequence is CASSFESGSTDTQYF. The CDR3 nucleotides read TGCGCCAGCAGCTTCGAATCCGGGAGTACAGATACGCAGTATTTT. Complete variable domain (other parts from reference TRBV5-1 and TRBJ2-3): KAGVTQTPRYLIKTRGQQVTLSCSPISGHRSVSWYQQTPGQGLQFLFEYFSETQRNKGNFPGRFSGRQFSNSRSEMNVSTLELGDSALYLCASSFESGSTDTQYFGPGTRLTVL.

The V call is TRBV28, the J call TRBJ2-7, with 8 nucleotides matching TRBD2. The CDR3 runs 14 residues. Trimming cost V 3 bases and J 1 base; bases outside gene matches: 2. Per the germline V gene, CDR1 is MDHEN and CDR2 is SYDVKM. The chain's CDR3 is CASSFTGGSYEQYF. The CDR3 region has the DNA TGTGCCAGCAGTTTTACGGGAGGGTCCTACGAGCAGTACTTC.

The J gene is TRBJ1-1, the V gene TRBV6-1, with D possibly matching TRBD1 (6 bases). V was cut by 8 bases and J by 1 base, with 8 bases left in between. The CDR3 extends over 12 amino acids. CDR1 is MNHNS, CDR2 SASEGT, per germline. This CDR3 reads CASLGQNTEAFF. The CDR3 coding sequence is TGTGCCAGCTTGGGACAGAACACTGAAGCTTTCTTT.

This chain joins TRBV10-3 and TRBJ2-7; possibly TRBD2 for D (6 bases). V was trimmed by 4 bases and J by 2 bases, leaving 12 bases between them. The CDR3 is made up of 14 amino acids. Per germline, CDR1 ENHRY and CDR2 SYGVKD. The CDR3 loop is CAISGIGSPYEQYF. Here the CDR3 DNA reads TGTGCCATCAGTGGGATCGGGAGTCCCTACGAGCAGTACTTC.

In nucleotides, the CDR3 is TGTGCAGACAGGGCTGAAGAGCAGTTCTTC. Its protein is CADRAEEQFF. The chain combines TRBV28 with TRBJ2-1; 7 bases fit TRBD1. The germline V gene encodes CDR1 MDHEN and CDR2 SYDVKM. The CDR3 extends over 10 amino acids.

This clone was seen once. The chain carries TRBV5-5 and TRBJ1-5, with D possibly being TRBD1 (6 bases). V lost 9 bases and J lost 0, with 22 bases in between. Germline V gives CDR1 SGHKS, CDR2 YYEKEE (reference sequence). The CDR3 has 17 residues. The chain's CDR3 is CATIPQGGANSNQPQHF. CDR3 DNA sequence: TGTGCCACCATTCCACAGGGAGGGGCTAATAGCAATCAGCCCCAGCATTTT.

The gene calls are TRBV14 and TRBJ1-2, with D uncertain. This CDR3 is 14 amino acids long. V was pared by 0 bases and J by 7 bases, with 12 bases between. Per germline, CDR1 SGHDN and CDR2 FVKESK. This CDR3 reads CASSQDQSSPGYTF. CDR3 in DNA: TGTGCCAGCAGCCAAGATCAGTCTAGTCCTGGCTACACCTTC.

CDR3 region: CASSQHQYQETQYF. CDR3 sequence (DNA): TGTGCCAGCAGCCAACATCAGTACCAAGAGACCCAGTACTTC. This rearrangement joins TRBV14 to TRBJ2-5; the D is unclear. This CDR3 has 14 amino acids. Per the germline V gene, CDR1 is SGHDN and CDR2 is FVKESK. V lost 2 bases and J 0 bases, leaving 7 bases between the germline ends.